The entry below describes one T cell receptor (beta chain). The target of this receptor is not known. Base qualities are not recorded, but no much larger clone differs from it by a single base. Whole blood was collected in K2EDTA tubes by collaborating institutions according to the institutions' own protocols. For TCRbeta analysis, collaborator samples were shipped as frozen whole blood, as isolated PBMCs, or as DNA extracted from either sample type. This entry comes from a study of blood T cell repertoires in COVID-19 (TCRdb year 2020). Some background on the complete study: Collaborator samples came from the United States, Italy and Spain and covered acute and convalescent phases of COVID-19. The material from the prospective study consisted of cDNA or gDNA derived from T cells, B-cell-depleted T cells, or PBMCs. The dataset comprised deeply sampled blood TCRbeta repertoires from subjects exposed to, actively infected with, or recovered from COVID-19. The repertoires were made available in a free public database intended to serve as a resource for research on the immune response to SARS-CoV-2. The samples were drawn from the first 160 participants of the ongoing ImmuneRACE study and from some 1,300 subjects provided by 6 global collaborators. The sample metadata nearly always contained a de-identified subject ID, COVID-19 status, age in years and sex. Where available, HLA class I and class II types were taken from metadata supplied by the sample provider and were not determined by assay-based typing. Here is what the overall study found, with its caveats: The amount of clinical and demographic metadata varied by source and participant and was provided uncurated.

TCRbeta CDR3 regions were amplified from genomic DNA by means of the immunoSEQ Assay, a bias-controlled multiplex PCR. As for the authors' bioinformatics: Within the assay, amplification of reference gene primers was used to estimate how many nucleated cells each sample contained. To quantify the absolute abundance of each unique TCRbeta CDR3 rearrangement, sequence reads were collapsed and filtered. For each sample, productive Simpson clonality was calculated as the square root of Simpson's diversity index over productive rearrangements. Imported from immuneACCESS, the table was reduced by TCRdb to in-frame sequences with V and J called. These copies leave out some clones; in studies compared against another copy, an unresolved V gene accounts for under half, and the cause of the remainder is not known. V, J and clone size were drawn from that table, and D and trimming were deduced from the DNA. For this sample there are about 180,000 clones; approximately 89% appear just once. Clones ranked in the top ten supply around 2.3% of the sample.

This TCR derives from a man in his forties or fifties with active or convalescent COVID-19. Input material: peripheral blood.

The nucleotides are TGTGCCAGTAGTCGAGAAGGGGGGAACACTGAAGCTTTCTTT. Its translation is CASSREGGNTEAFF. The receptor chain draws on TRBV19 and TRBJ1-1; possibly the D gene is TRBD1, per 6 matching bases. The cysteine opens and the phenylalanine closes a CDR3 of 14 amino acids. The CDR3 DNA has 42 bases and is translated from base 1. The junction carries 11 bases between V and J, which are trimmed by 5 bases and 1 base respectively. CDR1 and CDR2 (LNHDA, SQIVND) derive from the germline V gene (reference sequence). When the CDR3 is completed using the reference TRBV19 and TRBJ1-1 genes on either side, the full variable domain is DGGITQSPKYLFRKEGQNVTLSCEQNLNHDAMYWYRQDPGQGLRLIYYSQIVNDFQKGDIAEGYSVSREKKESFPLTVTSAQKNPTAFYLCASSREGGNTEAFFGQGTRLTVV.